This TCR beta chain was documented in a study of blood T cell repertoires in COVID-19. The CDR3 runs 16 residues. Germline trimming cut 3 bases from V and 2 bases from J; bases unmatched to any gene: 2. Germline-derived CDR1 and CDR2 are SGDLS and YYNGEE. Assay used: immunoSEQ multiplex PCR; TCRdb lists only in-frame clones, some missing. The sample has approximately 57,000 clones, 85% seen once. The chain couples TRBV9 to TRBJ2-2, with 12 bases that match TRBD2. The sample was peripheral blood. The TCR sequence derives from a middle-aged man with active COVID-19. The CDR3 region is CASSETSGSNTGELFF. CDR3 nucleotide sequence: TGTGCCAGCAGCGAGACTAGCGGGAGCAACACCGGGGAGCTGTTTTTT.